This TCR beta chain came from a study of shared T cell receptors in the human thymus. The protocol was immunoSEQ multiplex PCR, while the TCRdb copy is restricted to in-frame clones and leaves out a portion. The repertoire consists of some 760,000 clones, with roughly 85% occurring once and the leading ten covering 0.0095% to 0.013%. The germline V gene has CDR1 MGHRA and CDR2 YSYEKL. This CDR3 is 15 amino acids long. V lost 4 bases, J lost 4 bases, and 5 bases stayed unmatched. These sequences were also reported in another study, on human thymus T cells. That paper notes: The sample donors, healthy Finnish infants, were having corrective surgery for congenital heart defects. Corrective heart surgery yielded the resections from which the thymus tissue came.

The receptor was derived from a girl less than two years old with a congenital heart defect. The chain recombines TRBV4-1 with TRBJ1-5; 9 nucleotides align to TRBD1. Source material: thymocytes. The CDR3: CASSPWDRANQPQHF. In DNA, the CDR3 is TGCGCCAGCAGCCCTTGGGACAGGGCGAATCAGCCCCAGCATTTT.